The T cell receptor beta chain described here comes from a study of T cell responses to AZD1222 COVID-19 vaccine. Study-level background: It was second doses at about 4 or about 12 weeks that were pooled. General study findings and limits: At baseline, just six AZD1222 recipients tested seropositive.

The CDR3 is 11 amino acids. Germline V gene sequence: CDR1 SGHTA, CDR2 FQGNSA. V lost 6 bases to trimming and J lost 8 bases, with 10 bases between them. In regard to this clone: The antigen is not known.

The assay was immunoSEQ multiplex PCR, and TCRdb's table has in-frame clones only and misses some. There are about 130,000 clones in the sample; around 92% occur only once, and approximately 1.5% lies in the top ten. V is TRBV7-2 and J is TRBJ1-1; weak D call: TRBD1 (6 bases). The sequencing here drew on peripheral blood, taken on day 0 of AZD1222 vaccination. The TCR comes from an adult in good health. The CDR3 sequence: CASRSGTEAFF. In nucleotides, the CDR3 is TGTGCCAGCAGATCCGGGACAGAAGCTTTCTTT.